Below, 9 T cell receptor beta chains from the same sample are listed, as sequenced in a study of T cells after somatic rescue of genetic block. Profiling relied on immunoSEQ multiplex PCR, and the TCRdb table lists in-frame clones only, not all of them. The sample records more than 65,000 clones, approximately 90% being singletons. Material: peripheral blood mononuclear cells (PBMCs). The receptors were gathered from a young man.

CDR3 amino acids: CATSREGTWETQYF. CDR3 in DNA: TGTGCCACCAGCAGAGAAGGGACTTGGGAGACCCAGTACTTC. This rearrangement joins TRBV15 to TRBJ2-5, with D possibly TRBD2 on 6 matching bases. There are 14 residues in the CDR3. Germline V CDR1 and CDR2: LNHNV, YYDKDF (reference sequence). V lost 0 bases and J lost 5, with 10 bases in between.

V is TRBV9 and J is TRBJ2-1; D perhaps matches TRBD2 (5 bases). V was clipped by 0 bases and J by 2 bases, with 12 bases between them. CDR1 SGDLS and CDR2 YYNGEE come from the germline V gene. The CDR3 consists of 16 residues. In DNA, the CDR3 is TGTGCCAGCAGCGTAGGGCGGACTCGCGCCTACAATGAGCAGTTCTTC. This translates into CASSVGRTRAYNEQFF.

Here the CDR3 reads CATARLARGGEAFF. CDR3 DNA: TGTGCCACCGCCCGTTTGGCTCGGGGGGGCGAAGCTTTCTTT. This sequence joins TRBV6-6 and TRBJ1-1; D perhaps matches TRBD1 (6 bases). This CDR3 has 14 amino acids. V gave up 10 bases and J gave up 8 bases, with 23 bases separating them. CDR1 and CDR2 (germline): MNHNY, SVGAGI (reference sequence).

The chain employs TRBV5-4 and TRBJ2-7, with D possibly being TRBD1 (6 bases). With 3 bases removed from V and 6 bases from J, the gap between germline ends came to 16 bases. From germline, CDR1 is SGHNT and CDR2 YYREEE (reference sequence). The CDR3 has 14 residues. CDR3 residues: CASSSDPGVVEQYF. CDR3 coding DNA: TGTGCCAGCAGCTCCGACCCAGGGGTGGTCGAGCAGTACTTC.

The V and J genes are TRBV10-1 and TRBJ1-1; 9 nucleotides align to TRBD1. Trimming at V came to 8 bases and at J to 5 bases, leaving 6 bases not matched to a gene. The CDR3 has 13 amino acids. Looked up from germline, CDR1 is WNHNN and CDR2 is SYGVQD (reference sequence). CDR3 protein: CASGDRGGTEAFF. The DNA of the CDR3 is TGCGCCAGCGGAGACAGGGGGGGAACTGAAGCTTTCTTT.

This clone was picked up one time. This sequence joins TRBV9 and TRBJ2-3; D perhaps matches TRBD2 (5 bases). CDR3 length: 14 residues. V gave up 4 bases and J gave up 1 base, with 10 bases separating them. CDR1 and CDR2 (germline): SGDLS, YYNGEE. The CDR3 region is CASSPPGGTDTQYF. The DNA of the CDR3 is TGTGCCAGCAGCCCCCCCGGGGGCACAGATACGCAGTATTTT.

The J gene is TRBJ2-7, the V gene TRBV6-5; maybe TRBD2 (6 bases). Trimming took off 6 bases at V and 2 bases at J, with 17 bases between the two ends. The CDR3 is 15 residues long. Germline CDR1 and CDR2: MNHEY and SVGAGI. CDR3 region: CASRDYQRLPYEQYF. The DNA for the CDR3 is TGTGCCAGCAGGGACTACCAGCGCCTACCCTACGAGCAGTACTTC.

The chain is built from TRBV18 and TRBJ2-1; tentatively, D is TRBD1 (5 bases). This CDR3 contains 17 residues. V lost 3 bases to trimming and J lost 4 bases, with 19 bases between them. Germline V gene sequence: CDR1 KGHSH, CDR2 LQKENI. The CDR3 DNA follows: TGTGCCAGCTCACCCAGTCTGGGCGCAGGGTTATACAATGAGCAGTTCTTC. Residues: CASSPSLGAGLYNEQFF.

The chain joins TRBV5-1 to TRBJ1-3, with D possibly TRBD1 on 6 matching bases. The V end was cut by 7 bases, the J end by 1 base, with 12 bases between. Germline V gives CDR1 SGHRS, CDR2 YFSETQ. The CDR3 runs to 14 residues. The CDR3 DNA sequence: TGCGCCAGCTCAGACAGGACTTCTGGAAACACCATATATTTT. This codes for CASSDRTSGNTIYF.